This T cell receptor (beta chain) was obtained from a study of control samples from healthy donors and cancer patients. V dropped 0 bases and J dropped 2; count of bases not matched to a gene: 1. This CDR3 region has 15 residues. Germline V gene sequence: CDR1 MNHEY, CDR2 SMNVEV (reference sequence). Measured with immunoSEQ multiplex PCR; TCRdb has only the in-frame clones, and not every one. The sample lists some 210,000 clones; around 90% were seen once. This TCR was recovered from a man between 25 and 39 years old in good health. This chain uses TRBV27 with TRBJ2-7; 10 bases agree with TRBD1. The sample was blood. The CDR3 coding sequence is TGTGCCAGCAGTTTATCCGGGACAGGGGCCTACGAGCAGTACTTC. It codes for CASSLSGTGAYEQYF.